This T cell receptor beta chain is from a study of Ad26.COV2.S vaccination and SARS-CoV-2 variants. Turning to the study itself: The vaccine Ad26.COV2.S was put into the muscle once, or twice with 56 days between.

Treatment defined: roughly 19 received Ad26.COV2.S at low or high dose, single or two shots; a few received placebo; per-sample allocation not given. After the first vaccine or placebo injection, samples were drawn on day 63. TCRdb's table, derived via immunoSEQ multiplex PCR, lists solely in-frame clones and lacks some. The sample lists roughly 700,000 clones; approximately 88% were seen once. This clone was seen only once. This receptor was identified in a person aged 18-60 years who received the Ad26.COV2.S COVID-19 vaccine or a placebo. The source was peripheral blood, collected in a trial of Ad26.COV2.S vaccine versus placebo.

The CDR3 nucleotides are TGTGCCAGCAGCCCATCTGGCGGGGGGCCAGATACGCAGTATTTT. This translates into CASSPSGGGPDTQYF. This chain connects TRBV27 to TRBJ2-3; 8 positions match TRBD2. Trimming removed 6 bases from V and 4 bases from J; junction bases left unmatched: 9. Germline V gene data show CDR1 as MNHEY and CDR2 as SMNVEV (reference sequence). The CDR3 loop spans 15 amino acids.